Listed here is a single T cell receptor beta chain. Its target is not known. The data were obtained in a study of human T cells and chemical hapten exposure. Study-wide context: For the roughly 25-week duration of the study, patients were given weekly doses of diphenylcyclopropenone on the scalp.

The germline V and J ends were trimmed by 2 bases and 10 bases, with 13 bases remaining between them. The V gene's germline CDR1 is SGHRS and CDR2 YFSETQ. The CDR3 has 13 amino acids. TCRdb re-analysed the RACE reads in MiXCR, keeping a single row per CDR3 protein. The sample contains roughly 200,000 distinct CDR3 sequences, around 20% of which appear only once. Indicated time point: patch test 1, 2 weeks after DPC sensitization. The treatment here: therapeutic diphenylcyclopropenone sensitization with weekly scalp DPC. Broader study findings: Healthy individuals' immune responses may differ from those of donors, who had alopecia.

The sequencing used whole blood, collected in connection with sensitization to the hapten diphenylcyclopropenone (DPC). The receptor comes from a woman between 50 and 59 years old with alopecia areata. Some clones in this sample may be carry-over from other donors' samples. This rearrangement joins TRBV5-1 to TRBJ2-1; D could derive from TRBD1 or TRBD2 (5 bases each). The CDR3: CASSFYWGREQFF. In nucleotides, the CDR3 is TGCGCCAGCAGCTTCTATTGGGGACGAGAGCAGTTCTTC.